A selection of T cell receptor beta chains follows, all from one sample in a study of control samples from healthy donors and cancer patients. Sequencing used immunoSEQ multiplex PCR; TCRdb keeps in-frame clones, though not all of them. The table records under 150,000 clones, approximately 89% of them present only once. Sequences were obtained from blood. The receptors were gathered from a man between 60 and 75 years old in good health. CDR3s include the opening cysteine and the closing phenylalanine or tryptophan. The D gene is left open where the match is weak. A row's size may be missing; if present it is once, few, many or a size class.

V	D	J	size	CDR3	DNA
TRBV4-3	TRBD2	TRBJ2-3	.	CASSQDPLAGGRDTQYF	TGCGCCAGCAGCCAAGACCCTCTAGCGGGGGGGCGAGATACGCAGTATTTT
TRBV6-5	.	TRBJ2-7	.	CASSQPGHIYEQYF	TGTGCCAGCAGCCAACCGGGACACATCTACGAGCAGTACTTC
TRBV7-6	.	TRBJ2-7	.	CASSLYAGTDGEQYF	TGTGCCAGCAGCCTATACGCAGGAACGGATGGCGAGCAGTACTTC
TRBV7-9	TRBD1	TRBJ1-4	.	CASREGAINEKLFF	TGTGCCAGCAGAGAGGGGGCGATTAATGAAAAACTGTTTTTT
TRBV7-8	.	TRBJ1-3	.	CASSIRDALLPGNTIYF	TGTGCCAGCAGCATCCGGGACGCCCTCCTGCCTGGAAACACCATATATTTT
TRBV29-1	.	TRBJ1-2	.	CSVEDSWGWGYTF	TGCAGCGTTGAGGACTCTTGGGGATGGGGCTACACCTTC
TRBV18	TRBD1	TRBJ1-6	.	CASSARQGGSNSPLHF	TGTGCCAGCTCAGCGAGACAGGGGGGAAGTAATTCACCCCTCCACTTT
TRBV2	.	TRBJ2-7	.	CASSEGHPGEQYF	TGTGCCAGCAGTGAGGGACACCCCGGAGAGCAGTACTTC
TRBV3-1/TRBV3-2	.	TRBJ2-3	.	CASSQRWAADTQYF	TGTGCCAGCAGCCAACGCTGGGCAGCAGATACGCAGTATTTT
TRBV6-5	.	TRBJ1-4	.	CASSFRQHNEKLFF	TGTGCCAGCAGTTTCAGACAACATAATGAAAAACTGTTTTTT
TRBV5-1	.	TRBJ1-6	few	CASSLDVWESNSPLHF	TGCGCCAGCAGCTTGGATGTGTGGGAGTCCAATTCACCCCTCCACTTT
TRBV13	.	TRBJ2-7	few	CASSLGVYEQYF	TGTGCCAGCAGTTTAGGGGTCTACGAGCAGTACTTC
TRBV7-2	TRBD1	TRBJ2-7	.	CASSLGGTGPEVEGGQYF	TGTGCCAGCAGCTTAGGTGGGACAGGGCCGGAAGTTGAGGGGGGGCAGTACTTC
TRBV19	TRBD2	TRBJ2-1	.	CASSKSSGGAEDEQFF	TGTGCCAGTAGCAAATCTAGCGGGGGGGCCGAAGATGAGCAGTTCTTC
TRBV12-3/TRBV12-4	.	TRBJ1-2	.	CASSSQGGGYTF	TGTGCCAGCAGTTCACAGGGAGGTGGCTACACCTTC
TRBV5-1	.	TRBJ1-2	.	CASSLNRDGYTF	TGCGCCAGCAGCTTAAACAGGGATGGCTACACCTTC
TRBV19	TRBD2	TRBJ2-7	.	CASSSLAGTYEQYF	TGTGCCAGTAGTTCACTAGCGGGGACCTACGAGCAGTACTTC
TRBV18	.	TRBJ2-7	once	CASSKQGYEQYF	TGTGCCAGCTCAAAACAGGGATACGAGCAGTACTTC
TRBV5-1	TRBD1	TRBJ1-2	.	CASSLTGTGDVYTF	TGCGCCAGCAGCCTTACCGGGACAGGGGATGTCTACACCTTC
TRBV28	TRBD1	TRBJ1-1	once	CASPSRTGEKDTEAFF	TGTGCCAGCCCTAGCAGGACAGGGGAAAAGGACACTGAAGCTTTCTTT
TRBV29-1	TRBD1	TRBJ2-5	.	CSVRQGTETQYF	TGCAGCGTTAGACAGGGAACGGAGACCCAGTACTTC
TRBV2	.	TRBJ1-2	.	CASKDSGAYGYTF	TGTGCCAGCAAAGACAGCGGGGCCTATGGCTACACCTTC
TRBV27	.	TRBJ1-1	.	CASSFNGRTEAFF	TGTGCCAGCAGTTTTAATGGAAGGACTGAAGCTTTCTTT
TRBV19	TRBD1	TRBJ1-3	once	CASSSPRDSSGNTIYF	TGTGCCAGTAGTTCACCCAGGGACAGCTCTGGAAACACCATATATTTT
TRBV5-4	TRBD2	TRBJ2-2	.	CASSTSGGFYGGELFF	TGTGCCAGCAGTACTAGCGGGGGGTTCTATGGCGGGGAGCTGTTTTTT
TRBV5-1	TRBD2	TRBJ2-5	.	CASSLGLADLETQYF	TGCGCCAGCAGCTTGGGACTAGCGGACCTAGAGACCCAGTACTTC
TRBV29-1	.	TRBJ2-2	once	CSVAPGPNTGELFF	TGCAGCGTTGCCCCGGGACCGAACACCGGGGAGCTGTTTTTT
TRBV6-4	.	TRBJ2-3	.	CASRKEGSSTDTQYF	TGTGCCAGCAGGAAAGAGGGGTCTAGCACAGATACGCAGTATTTT
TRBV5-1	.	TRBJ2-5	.	CASSLDPSSWETQYF	TGCGCCAGCAGCTTGGATCCGAGCAGCTGGGAGACCCAGTACTTC
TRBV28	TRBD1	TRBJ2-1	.	CASSLDLGQVPNEQFF	TGTGCCAGCAGTTTAGACCTAGGACAGGTTCCGAATGAGCAGTTCTTC
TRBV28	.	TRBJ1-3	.	CASSLSSRSFGNTIYF	TGTGCCAGCAGTTTAAGTAGCAGGAGTTTCGGAAACACCATATATTTT
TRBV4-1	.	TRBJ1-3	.	CANKIDPSLSGNTIYF	TGCGCCAACAAGATAGACCCGAGCCTCTCTGGAAACACCATATATTTT
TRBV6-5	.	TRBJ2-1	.	CASTTQGPAYNEQFF	TGTGCCAGCACCACCCAGGGACCAGCCTACAATGAGCAGTTCTTC
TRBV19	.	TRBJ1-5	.	CASTQQAAGAEQHF	TGTGCCAGTACCCAACAGGCCGCCGGAGCGGAACAGCATTTT
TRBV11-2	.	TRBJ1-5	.	CASSLDFDQPQHF	TGTGCCAGCAGCTTAGACTTTGACCAGCCCCAGCATTTT
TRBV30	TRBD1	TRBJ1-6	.	CAWRVHGTGLGSPLHF	TGTGCCTGGAGGGTTCACGGGACAGGTCTAGGCTCACCCCTCCACTTT
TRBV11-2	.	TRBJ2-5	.	CASSLLLLQETQYF	TGTGCCAGCAGCCTCCTGCTGCTCCAAGAGACCCAGTACTTC
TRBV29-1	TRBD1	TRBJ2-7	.	CSAEVAGGYEQYF	TGCAGCGCTGAGGTGGCAGGGGGCTACGAGCAGTACTTC
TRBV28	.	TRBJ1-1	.	CASRTATLNTEAFF	TGTGCCAGCAGAACAGCAACCCTGAACACTGAAGCTTTCTTT
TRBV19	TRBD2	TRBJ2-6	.	CASTILAGVVSGANVLTF	TGTGCCAGTACCATACTAGCGGGGGTAGTATCTGGGGCCAACGTCCTGACTTTC
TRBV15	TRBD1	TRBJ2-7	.	CATSRGTGGVEQYF	TGTGCCACCAGCAGAGGGACAGGGGGGGTCGAGCAGTACTTC
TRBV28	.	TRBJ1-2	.	CASSVGRGNYGYTF	TGTGCCAGCAGTGTGGGCAGGGGCAACTATGGCTACACCTTC
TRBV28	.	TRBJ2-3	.	CASSFRGLSTDTQYF	TGTGCCAGCAGTTTCAGGGGACTAAGCACAGATACGCAGTATTTT
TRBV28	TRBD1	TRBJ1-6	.	CASSFRQGNLPLHF	TGTGCCAGCAGTTTTAGACAGGGGAATTTACCCCTCCACTTT
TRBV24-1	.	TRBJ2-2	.	CATSDPLVPGAGGELFF	TGTGCCACCAGTGATCCCCTAGTCCCGGGCGCCGGGGGGGAGCTGTTTTTT
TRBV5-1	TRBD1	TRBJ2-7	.	CASSLYPGQSEQYF	TGCGCCAGCAGCTTATACCCGGGACAGTCTGAGCAGTACTTC
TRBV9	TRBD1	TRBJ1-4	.	CASSVLSGGNEKLFF	TGTGCCAGCAGTGTACTCTCAGGGGGAAATGAAAAACTGTTTTTT
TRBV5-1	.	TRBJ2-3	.	CASSLVAGPDTQYF	TGCGCCAGCAGCTTGGTGGCAGGGCCTGATACGCAGTATTTT
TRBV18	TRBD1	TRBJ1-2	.	CASSPLRDRVNYGYTF	TGTGCCAGCTCACCACTCCGGGACAGGGTGAACTATGGCTACACCTTC
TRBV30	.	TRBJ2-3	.	CAWSLGRGTDTQYF	TGTGCCTGGAGTTTGGGAAGGGGTACAGATACGCAGTATTTT
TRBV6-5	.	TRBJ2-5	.	CASSKPGTLAQTQYF	TGTGCCAGCAGTAAGCCCGGGACTCTCGCACAGACCCAGTACTTC
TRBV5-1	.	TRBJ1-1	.	CASSLGWAMNTEAFF	TGCGCCAGCAGCTTGGGTTGGGCAATGAACACTGAAGCTTTCTTT
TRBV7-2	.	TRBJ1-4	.	CASSGAGSSTTNEKLFF	TGTGCCAGCAGCGGAGCAGGGTCTTCCACGACTAATGAAAAACTGTTTTTT
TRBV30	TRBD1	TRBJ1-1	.	CAWSKGTGPTEAFF	TGTGCCTGGAGTAAGGGGACAGGGCCCACTGAAGCTTTCTTT
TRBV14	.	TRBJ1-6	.	CATRRNYNSPLHF	TGTGCCACCCGACGGAACTATAATTCACCCCTCCACTTT
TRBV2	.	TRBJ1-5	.	CASSDLRNQPQHF	TGTGCCAGCAGTGACCTCCGGAATCAGCCCCAGCATTTT
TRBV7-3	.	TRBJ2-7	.	CASSLTAISSYEQYF	TGTGCCAGCAGCTTAACGGCGATCAGCTCCTACGAGCAGTACTTC
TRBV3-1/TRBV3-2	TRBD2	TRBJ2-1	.	CASSQGSGGYNEQFF	TGTGCCAGCAGCCAAGGAAGCGGGGGGTACAATGAGCAGTTCTTC
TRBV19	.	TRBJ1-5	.	CASTNGRGRQPQHF	TGTGCCAGTACCAATGGCAGGGGACGTCAGCCCCAGCATTTT